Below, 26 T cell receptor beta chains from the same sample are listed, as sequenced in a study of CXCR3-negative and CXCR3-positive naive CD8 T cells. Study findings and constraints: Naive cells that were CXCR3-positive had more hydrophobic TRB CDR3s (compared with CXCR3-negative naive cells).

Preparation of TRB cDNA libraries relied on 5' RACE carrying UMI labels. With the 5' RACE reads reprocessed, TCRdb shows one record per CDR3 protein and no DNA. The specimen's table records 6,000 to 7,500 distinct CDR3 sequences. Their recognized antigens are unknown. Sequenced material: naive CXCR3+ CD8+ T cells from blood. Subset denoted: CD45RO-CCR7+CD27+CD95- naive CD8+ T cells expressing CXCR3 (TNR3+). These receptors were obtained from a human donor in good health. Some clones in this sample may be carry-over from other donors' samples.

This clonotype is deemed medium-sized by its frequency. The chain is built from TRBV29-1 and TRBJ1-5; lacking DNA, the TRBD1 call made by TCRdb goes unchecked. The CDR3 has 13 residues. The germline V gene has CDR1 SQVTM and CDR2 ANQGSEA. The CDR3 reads CSVVGGSNQPQHF.

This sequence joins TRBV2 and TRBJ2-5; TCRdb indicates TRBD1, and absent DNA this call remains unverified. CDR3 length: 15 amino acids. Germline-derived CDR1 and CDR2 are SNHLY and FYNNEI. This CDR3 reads CASSESVGPAETQYF.

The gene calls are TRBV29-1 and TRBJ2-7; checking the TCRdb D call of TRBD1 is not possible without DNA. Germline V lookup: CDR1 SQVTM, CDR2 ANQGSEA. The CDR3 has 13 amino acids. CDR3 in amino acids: CSVLTGLSYEQYF.

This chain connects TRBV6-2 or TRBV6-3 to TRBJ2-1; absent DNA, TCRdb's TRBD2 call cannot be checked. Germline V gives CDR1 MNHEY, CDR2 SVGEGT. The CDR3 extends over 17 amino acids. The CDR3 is CASSFNPQLAGWDEQFF.

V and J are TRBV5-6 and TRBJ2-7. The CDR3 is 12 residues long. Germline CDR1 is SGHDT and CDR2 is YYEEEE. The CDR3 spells CASSLSSYEQYF.

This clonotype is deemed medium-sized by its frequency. The CDR3 is CASSFRTSGDSYNEQFF. This rearrangement joins TRBV5-6 to TRBJ2-1; the D gene TCRdb calls, TRBD2, cannot be checked with no DNA. Germline-derived CDR1 and CDR2 are SGHDT and YYEEEE. The length of the CDR3 is 17 residues.

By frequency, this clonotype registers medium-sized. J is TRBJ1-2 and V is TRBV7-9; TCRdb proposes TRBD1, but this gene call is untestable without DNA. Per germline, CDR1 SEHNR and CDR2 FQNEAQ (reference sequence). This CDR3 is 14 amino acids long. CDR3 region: CASSPWGRDYGYTF.

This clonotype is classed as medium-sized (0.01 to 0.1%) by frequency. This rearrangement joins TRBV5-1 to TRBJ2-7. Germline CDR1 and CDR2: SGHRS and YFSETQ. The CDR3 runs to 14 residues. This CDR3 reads CASSFKRTSYEQYF.

CDR3: CATGVAGPYEQYF. The V call is TRBV6-5, the J call TRBJ2-7; with no DNA, the TCRdb D assignment of TRBD2 cannot be verified. The germline gives CDR1 MNHEY, CDR2 SVGAGI. The CDR3 is 13 residues long.

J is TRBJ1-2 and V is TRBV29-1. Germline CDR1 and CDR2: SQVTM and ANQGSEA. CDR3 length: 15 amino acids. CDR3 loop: CSVEPEPQLDYGYTF.

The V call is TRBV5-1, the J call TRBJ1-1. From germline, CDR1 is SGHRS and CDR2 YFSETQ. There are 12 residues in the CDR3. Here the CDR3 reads CASSAEGAEAFF.

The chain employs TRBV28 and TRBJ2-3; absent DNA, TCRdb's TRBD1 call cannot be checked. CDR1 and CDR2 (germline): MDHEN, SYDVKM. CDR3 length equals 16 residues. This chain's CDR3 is CASSLTPAVTTDTQYF.

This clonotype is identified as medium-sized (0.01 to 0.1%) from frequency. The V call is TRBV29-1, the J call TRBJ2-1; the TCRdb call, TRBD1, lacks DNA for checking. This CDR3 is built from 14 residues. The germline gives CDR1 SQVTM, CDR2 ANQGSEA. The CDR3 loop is CSVERQGDADEQFF.

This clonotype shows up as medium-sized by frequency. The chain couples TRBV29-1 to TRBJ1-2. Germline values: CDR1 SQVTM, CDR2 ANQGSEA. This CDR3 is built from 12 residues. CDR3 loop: CSVGGIDYGYTF.

CDR3: CSVASNRDKLFF. The gene calls are TRBV29-1 and TRBJ1-4; TCRdb designates TRBD1, a call that cannot be tested without DNA. CDR1 SQVTM and CDR2 ANQGSEA come from the germline V gene. This CDR3 has 12 amino acids.

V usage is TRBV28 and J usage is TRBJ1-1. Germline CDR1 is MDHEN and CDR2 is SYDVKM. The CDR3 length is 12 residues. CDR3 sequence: CASRLGNTEAFF.

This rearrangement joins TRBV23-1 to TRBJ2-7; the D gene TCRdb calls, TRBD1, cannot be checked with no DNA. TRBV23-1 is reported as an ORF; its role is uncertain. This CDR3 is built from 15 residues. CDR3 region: CASSLRRDGIYEQYF.

This CDR3 reads CASSAHSLLGSEQPQHF. The chain recombines TRBV7-9 with TRBJ1-5. This CDR3 spans 17 amino acids. Germline CDR1 SEHNR, CDR2 FQNEAQ (reference sequence). Full variable domain (rest looked up from reference TRBV7-9 and TRBJ1-5): DTGVSQNPRHKITKRGQNVTFRCDPISEHNRLYWYRQTLGQGPEFLTYFQNEAQLEKSRLLSDRFSAERPKGSFSTLEIQRTEQGDSAMYLCASSAHSLLGSEQPQHFGDGTRLSIL.

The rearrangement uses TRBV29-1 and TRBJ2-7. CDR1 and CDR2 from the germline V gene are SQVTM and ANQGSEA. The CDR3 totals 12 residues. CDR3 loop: CSVRGPSYEQYF.

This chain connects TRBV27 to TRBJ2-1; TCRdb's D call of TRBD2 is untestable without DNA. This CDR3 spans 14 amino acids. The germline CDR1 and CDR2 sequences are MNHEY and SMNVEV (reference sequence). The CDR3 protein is CASSLSSSGSQQFF.

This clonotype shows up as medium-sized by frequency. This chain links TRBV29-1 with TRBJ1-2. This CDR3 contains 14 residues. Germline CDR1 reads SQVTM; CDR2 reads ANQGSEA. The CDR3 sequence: CSVEIRQLNYGYTF.

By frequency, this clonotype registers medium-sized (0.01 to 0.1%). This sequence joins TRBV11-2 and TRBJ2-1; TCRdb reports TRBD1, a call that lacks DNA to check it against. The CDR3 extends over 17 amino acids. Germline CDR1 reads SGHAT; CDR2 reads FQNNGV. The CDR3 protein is CASRGFTRTGSYNEQFF.

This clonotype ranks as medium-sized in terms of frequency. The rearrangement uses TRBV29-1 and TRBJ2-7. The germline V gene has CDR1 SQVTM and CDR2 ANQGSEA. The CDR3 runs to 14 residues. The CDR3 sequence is CSVEATGKPYEQYF.

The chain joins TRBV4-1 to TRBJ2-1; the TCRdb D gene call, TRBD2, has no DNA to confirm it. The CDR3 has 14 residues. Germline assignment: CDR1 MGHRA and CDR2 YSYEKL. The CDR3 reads CASSPVAEDNEQFF.

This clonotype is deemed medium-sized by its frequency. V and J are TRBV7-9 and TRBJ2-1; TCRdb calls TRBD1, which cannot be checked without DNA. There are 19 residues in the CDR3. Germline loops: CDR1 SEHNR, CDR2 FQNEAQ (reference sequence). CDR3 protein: CASSPPKTGTDSSYNEQFF.

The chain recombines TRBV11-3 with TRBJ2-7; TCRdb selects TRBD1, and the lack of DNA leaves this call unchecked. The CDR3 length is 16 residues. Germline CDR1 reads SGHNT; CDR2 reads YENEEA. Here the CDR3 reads CASSLGWGQRHYEQYF.